This T cell receptor (beta chain) stems from a study of blood T cell repertoires in COVID-19. In the study overall: Samples taken during acute and convalescent COVID-19 were collected in the United States, Italy and Spain. T cells, B-cell-depleted T cells, or PBMCs supplied cDNA or gDNA.

Seattle's cohort entered during active infection and was followed longitudinally. As originally analysed: Estimates of nucleated cell counts were drawn from the amplification of reference gene primers. Clones were sequenced by immunoSEQ multiplex PCR, and TCRdb holds only the in-frame ones, with some missing. V, J and clone size reflect that table, while D and trimming were determined from the DNA. Of 150,000 to 200,000 clones listed, roughly three quarters are singletons. There are 16 residues in the CDR3. Trimming took 1 base from V and 5 from J; bases not matched to a gene: 5. Germline CDR1 reads SGHTA; CDR2 reads FQGNSA.

This chain links TRBV7-2 with TRBJ2-5, with 12 bases that match TRBD1. The specimen was peripheral blood. The source of this sequence is a woman older than 75 with COVID-19, enrolled during active disease. CDR3 bases: TGTGCCAGCAGCTTAGAGGGGACAGGGGGCTGGGAGACCCAGTACTTC. It specifies CASSLEGTGGWETQYF. The variable domain in full, completed from reference TRBV7-2 and TRBJ2-5, reads GAGVSQSPSNKVTEKGKDVELRCDPISGHTALYWYRQSLGQGLEFLIYFQGNSAPDKSGLPSDRFSAERTGGSVSTLTIQRTQQEDSAVYLCASSLEGTGGWETQYFGPGTRLLVL.